The T cell receptor beta chain under discussion was sequenced for a study of T cell repertoires in aging, cancer and after chemotherapy. Study-wide results and limits: Loss of evenness, beyond lost richness, contributed to age-related TCR diversity decline in cancer patients.

Details on this clonotype: Its specificity is not known.

The template was genomic DNA from peripheral blood, not RNA. Germline V CDR1 and CDR2: MNHEY, SMNVEV (reference sequence). CDR3 size: 15 residues. Between the trimmed V and J ends, which lost 0 bases and 13 bases, there was a span of 18 bases. Rearranged V-D-J TRB sequences were amplified with a mixed TRB-A/B primer pool. TCRdb called the multiplex PCR reads again in MiXCR, with one record for every CDR3 protein. The sample lists about 9,400 distinct CDR3 sequences; approximately 40% were seen once. This TCR came from a human donor in good health. V and J are TRBV27 and TRBJ1-4; D unresolved. The sequenced sample was blood. The CDR3 sequence is CASSLSQWSDGGLFF. CDR3 in DNA: TGTGCCAGCAGTTTATCTCAGTGGTCGGACGGTGGACTGTTTTTT.